A single sample gave rise to the 17 T cell receptor beta chains below, sequenced in a study of T cells in Graves' hyperthyroidism and ophthalmopathy. TCR beta CDR3 regions were amplified from RNA transcripts. The study used the HTBI primer set for a first-round RT-PCR of the TCR CDR3. TCRdb called the multiplex PCR reads again in MiXCR, with one record for every CDR3 protein. This sample has over 450,000 distinct CDR3 sequences, with roughly an eighth found just once. Sequencing was performed on blood. These receptors originate from a young woman with Graves' hyperthyroidism.

This clonotype was detected many times. J is TRBJ2-6 and V is TRBV6-1, with D possibly matching TRBD2 (6 bases). The germline gives CDR1 MNHNS, CDR2 SASEGT. There are 15 residues in the CDR3. V lost 2 bases, J lost 2 bases, and 7 bases lay in between. CDR3 nucleotides: TGTGCCAGCAGTGAAACGGGGGCTGGGGCCAACGTCCTGACTTTC. It translates to CASSETGAGANVLTF.

This clonotype occurred many times. This rearrangement joins TRBV7-3 to TRBJ2-1; D possibly corresponds to TRBD2 (6 bases). V was cut by 5 bases and J by 6 bases, with 14 bases left in between. This CDR3 is 14 amino acids long. Germline V gives CDR1 SGHTA, CDR2 FQGTGA. CDR3 protein: CASSLNHGSNEQFF. Written as DNA, the CDR3 is TGTGCCAGCAGCCTCAACCACGGGAGCAATGAGCAGTTCTTC.

This clonotype was seen repeatedly, ten times or more. This chain connects TRBV28 to TRBJ1-4; D gene uncertain. Germline loops: CDR1 MDHEN, CDR2 SYDVKM. This CDR3 spans 14 amino acids. With 4 bases removed from V and 4 bases from J, the gap between germline ends came to 10 bases. Here the CDR3 DNA reads TGTGCCAGCAGTTCTGGCGGGTATAATGAAAAACTGTTTTTT. This sequence encodes CASSSGGYNEKLFF. The variable domain in full, completed from reference TRBV28 and TRBJ1-4, reads DVKVTQSSRYLVKRTGEKVFLECVQDMDHENMFWYRQDPGLGLRLIYFSYDVKMKEKGDIPEGYSVSREKKERFSLILESASTNQTSMYLCASSSGGYNEKLFFGSGTQLSVL.

This chain uses TRBV12-3 or TRBV12-4 with TRBJ2-2; D could derive from TRBD1 or TRBD2 (5 bases each). CDR3 length: 15 amino acids. The V end was cut by 8 bases, the J end by 4 bases, with 17 bases between. The CDR3 loop reads CASPRDLDPTGELFF. In DNA form, the CDR3 reads TGTGCCAGCCCGAGGGACCTAGACCCCACCGGGGAGCTGTTTTTT.

The genes are TRBV29-1 and TRBJ2-7; TRBD2 aligns across 12 bases. Trimming at V came to 1 base and at J to 7 bases, leaving 5 bases not matched to a gene. CDR1 is SQVTM, CDR2 ANQGSEA, per germline. This CDR3 region has 14 residues. CDR3 coding DNA: TGCAGCGTTGAAGGACTAGCGGGAGTGGTTGAGCAGTACGTC. As protein: CSVEGLAGVVEQYV.

This clonotype was counted at least ten times. The chain carries TRBV10-3 and TRBJ1-4, with D tentatively TRBD1 (6 bases). Per germline, CDR1 ENHRY and CDR2 SYGVKD. The CDR3 totals 14 residues. The V end was cut by 10 bases, the J end by 6 bases, with 18 bases between. In nucleotides, the CDR3 is TGTGCCACCAATAGGGAACAGGGATATGAAAAACTGTTTTTT. The encoded protein is CATNREQGYEKLFF.

This clonotype was detected many times. V is TRBV5-1 and J is TRBJ1-1; 8 bases are a match to TRBD1. Losses at the gene ends were 4 bases for V and 6 bases for J; bases not matched to a gene: 8. From germline, CDR1 is SGHRS and CDR2 YFSETQ. The CDR3 consists of 14 residues. In DNA, the CDR3 is TGCGCCAGCAGCAACGACAGGGGAAACGCTGAAGCTTTCTTT. It codes for CASSNDRGNAEAFF. Together with reference TRBV5-1 and TRBJ1-1, the CDR3 gives the full variable domain: KAGVTQTPRYLIKTRGQQVTLSCSPISGHRSVSWYQQTPGQGLQFLFEYFSETQRNKGNFPGRFSGRQFSNSRSEMNVSTLELGDSALYLCASSNDRGNAEAFFGQGTRLTVV.

This clonotype has a handful of counts. This rearrangement joins TRBV6-5 to TRBJ2-3; D may be TRBD2 (6 bases). Per germline, CDR1 MNHEY and CDR2 SVGAGI. Trimming left V 8 bases short and J 10 bases short, with 13 bases between. The CDR3 is made up of 11 amino acids. The CDR3 protein is CASRHGEAQYF. For the CDR3, the DNA is TGTGCCAGCCGACATGGGGAGGCGCAGTATTTT.

This clonotype occurred many times. This chain links TRBV10-3 with TRBJ1-3, with no clear D. The length of the CDR3 is 13 residues. V shed 0 bases and J shed 4 bases, with 4 bases lying between them. Germline V CDR1 and CDR2: ENHRY, SYGVKD. CDR3 sequence (DNA): TGTGCCATCAGTGAGTCCGAGGGAAACACCATATATTTT. This encodes CAISESEGNTIYF.

This clonotype was observed at least ten times. The chain links TRBV12-3 or TRBV12-4 to TRBJ2-1; 8 bases are shared with TRBD2. The CDR3 runs to 13 residues. With 8 bases clipped from V and 2 bases from J, the junction kept 2 bases outside the gene matches. In DNA, the CDR3 is TGTGCCAGCTTGGGACTAGCCTACAATGAGCAGTTCTTC. Amino acids: CASLGLAYNEQFF.

Notes on this clonotype: This sequence may be a read error, since a much larger clone differs from it by one base. Since no conserved phenylalanine or tryptophan closes the CDR3, a read error is the likely cause. The V and J genes are TRBV20-1 and TRBJ2-2; D gene ambiguous. The CDR3 has 14 amino acids. V lost 5 bases and J lost 1, with 11 bases in between. CDR1 is DFQATT, CDR2 SNEGSKA, per germline (reference sequence). CDR3 loop: CSAPGALNTGELFV. The DNA of the CDR3 is TGCAGTGCTCCTGGCGCGCTGAACACCGGGGAGCTGTTTGTT.

By sample fraction, this clonotype is medium-sized. The chain has TRBV2 and TRBJ2-5; a possible D gene is TRBD2 (6 bases). Trimming stripped 1 base from V and 5 bases from J, with 8 bases between. The CDR3 has 13 amino acids. Germline-derived CDR1 and CDR2 are SNHLY and FYNNEI. The CDR3: CASSEGEVETQYF. The CDR3 DNA reads TGTGCCAGCAGTGAAGGGGAGGTGGAGACCCAGTACTTC.

This clonotype was recorded a few times. This may be a read error: a much more frequent sequence differs by one nucleotide. The chain employs TRBV7-2 and TRBJ2-1; D not certain. Germline V gives CDR1 SGHTA, CDR2 FQGNSA. CDR3 length equals 12 residues. V was clipped by 2 bases and J by 3 bases, with 2 bases between them. CDR3: CASSLFYNEQFF. The CDR3 coding sequence is TGTGCCAGCAGCTTATTCTACAATGAGCAGTTCTTC. Looking up the rest from reference TRBV7-2 and TRBJ2-1 gives the full variable domain: GAGVSQSPSNKVTEKGKDVELRCDPISGHTALYWYRQSLGQGLEFLIYFQGNSAPDKSGLPSDRFSAERTGGSVSTLTIQRTQQEDSAVYLCASSLFYNEQFFGPGTRLTVL.

The table lists this clonotype with many counts. This sequence joins TRBV5-1 and TRBJ2-7, with D tentatively TRBD1 or TRBD2 (7 bases each). Germline assignment: CDR1 SGHRS and CDR2 YFSETQ. CDR3 length equals 15 residues. V was shortened by 3 bases and J by 5 bases, with 18 bases between the two germline ends. The DNA of the CDR3 is TGCGCCAGCAGCTCAGGGGGGGTACCCCTTGACGAGCAGTACGTC. It translates to CASSSGGVPLDEQYV.

This clonotype was counted a few times. This rearrangement joins TRBV10-1 to TRBJ2-1; no reliable D call. Germline V gene sequence: CDR1 WNHNN, CDR2 SYGVQD (reference sequence). The CDR3 length is 15 residues. The V end was cut by 4 bases, the J end by 2 bases, with 12 bases between. Here the CDR3 reads CASSADIWTYNEQFF. The DNA for the CDR3 is TGCGCCAGCAGTGCCGACATCTGGACCTACAATGAGCAGTTCTTC.

This clonotype was detected ten times or more. V is TRBV11-2 and J is TRBJ2-1; 9 nucleotides match TRBD2. This CDR3 spans 16 amino acids. The V gene end was trimmed by 5 bases and the J gene end by 8 bases; junction bases not matched to a gene: 13. CDR1 SGHAT and CDR2 FQNNGV come from the germline V gene. The CDR3 coding sequence is TGTGCCAGCAGCCCCCCTCTAGCGGGAAAGGGGGATGAGCAGTTCTTC. It is translated as CASSPPLAGKGDEQFF.

This clonotype was counted ten times or more. The gene calls are TRBV5-1 and TRBJ1-1; D ambiguous. Germline V gene data show CDR1 as SGHRS and CDR2 as YFSETQ. The CDR3 runs to 14 residues. The V gene lost 4 bases and the J gene lost 1 base, with 11 bases spanning the gap. CDR3 protein: CASSPEPRNTEAFF. As DNA, the CDR3 is TGCGCCAGCAGCCCCGAACCAAGGAACACTGAAGCTTTCTTT.